The source of this T cell receptor beta chain is a study of beta chain features in type 1 diabetes. The junction had 5 bases not matched to a gene; V was cut back by 2 bases and J by 7 bases. The CDR3 runs to 15 residues. Germline assignment: CDR1 LGHNA and CDR2 YNFKEQ. A word on this clone: This sample also contains other DNA sequences that code for the same CDR3.

Investigators reverse transcribed all isolated RNA, so they sequenced expressed TCRB transcripts. Sequenced by immunoSEQ multiplex PCR; TCRdb stores in-frame clones only, minus some. The sample includes about 930,000 clones, 15% to 20% seen only once; the top ten take roughly 0.025%. The sample taken for sequencing was naive CD4+ T cells from blood. The clonotype originates from a woman aged 18-30 years in good health. V usage is TRBV4-2 and J usage is TRBJ2-1, with 10 bases lining up with TRBD2. CDR3 nucleotides: TGTGCCAGCAGCCAACGGGGACTAGCGCTAAATGAGCAGTTCTTC. Translating gives CASSQRGLALNEQFF.